This TCR beta chain was retrieved from a study of blood T cells in healthy people across ages. Through a sample-barcoded 5' primer and a J-beta primer mix, a second PCR was run for roughly 6 to 12 cycles. Unique molecular identifiers of 12 random nucleotides labeled each cDNA. TCRdb re-called the 5' RACE reads with MiXCR, one entry per CDR3 protein. Of 1.5 million to 2 million distinct CDR3 sequences in the sample, 49% were seen once. A note on this clonotype: What it binds is unknown.

The CDR3 runs 15 residues. Germline V gene sequence: CDR1 LGHNA, CDR2 YNFKEQ. Trimming removed 0 bases from V and 4 bases from J, with 12 bases in between. Broader study findings: Long-lived and aged donors differed, with more naive CD4+ cells and higher diversity in the long-lived.

The specimen sequenced was blood. This TCR derives from a woman in her thirties or forties in good health. J is TRBJ1-2 and V is TRBV4-2; D unresolved. The CDR3 DNA is TGTGCCAGCAGCCAAGACCTTTCCGAGAGCTATGGCTACACCTTC. It yields the protein CASSQDLSESYGYTF.